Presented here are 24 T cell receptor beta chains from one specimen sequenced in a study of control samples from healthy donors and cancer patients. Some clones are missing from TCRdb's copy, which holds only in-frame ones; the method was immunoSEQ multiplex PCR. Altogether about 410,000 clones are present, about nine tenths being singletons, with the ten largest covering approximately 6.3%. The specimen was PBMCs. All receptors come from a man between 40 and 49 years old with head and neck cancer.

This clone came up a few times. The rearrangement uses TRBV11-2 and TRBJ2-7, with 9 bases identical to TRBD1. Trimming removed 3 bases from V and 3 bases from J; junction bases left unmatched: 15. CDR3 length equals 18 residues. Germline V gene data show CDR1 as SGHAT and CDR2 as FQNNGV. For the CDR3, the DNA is TGTGCCAGCAGCTTCCCCTTTGGGCTTACAGGGGGCATCTACGAGCAGTACTTC. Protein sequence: CASSFPFGLTGGIYEQYF.

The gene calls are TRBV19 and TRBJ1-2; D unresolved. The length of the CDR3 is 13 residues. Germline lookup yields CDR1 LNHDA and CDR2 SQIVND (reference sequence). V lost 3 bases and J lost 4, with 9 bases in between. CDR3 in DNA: TGTGCCAGTAGTATTTTAGGTTCCTATGGCTACACCTTC. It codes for CASSILGSYGYTF.

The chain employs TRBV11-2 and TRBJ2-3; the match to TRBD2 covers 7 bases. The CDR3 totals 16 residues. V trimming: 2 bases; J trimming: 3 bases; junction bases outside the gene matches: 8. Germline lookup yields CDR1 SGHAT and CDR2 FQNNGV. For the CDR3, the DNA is TGTGCCAGCAGCTTATTTTCGGCGGGGGTGACAGATACGCAGTATTTT. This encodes CASSLFSAGVTDTQYF.

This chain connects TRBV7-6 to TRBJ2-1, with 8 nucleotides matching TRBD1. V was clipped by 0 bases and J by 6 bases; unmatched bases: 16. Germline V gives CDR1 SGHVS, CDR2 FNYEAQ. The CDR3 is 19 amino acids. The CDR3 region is CASSLARTGMLVRGNEQFF. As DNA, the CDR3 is TGTGCCAGCAGCTTAGCTAGGACAGGGATGCTGGTAAGGGGCAATGAGCAGTTCTTC.

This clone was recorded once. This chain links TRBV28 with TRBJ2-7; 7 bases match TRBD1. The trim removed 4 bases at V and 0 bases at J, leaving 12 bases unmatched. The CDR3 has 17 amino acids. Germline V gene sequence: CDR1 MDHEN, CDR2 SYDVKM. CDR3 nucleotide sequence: TGTGCCAGCAGTTGGGACAGTCGAATGGTTAGCTCCTACGAGCAGTACTTC. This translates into CASSWDSRMVSSYEQYF.

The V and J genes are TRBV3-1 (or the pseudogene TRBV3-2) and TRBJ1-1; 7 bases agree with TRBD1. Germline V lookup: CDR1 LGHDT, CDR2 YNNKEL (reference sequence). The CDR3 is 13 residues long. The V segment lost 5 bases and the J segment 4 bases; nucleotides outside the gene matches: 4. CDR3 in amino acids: CASSFRQGTEAFF. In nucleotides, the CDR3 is TGTGCCAGCAGCTTCCGACAGGGCACTGAAGCTTTCTTT.

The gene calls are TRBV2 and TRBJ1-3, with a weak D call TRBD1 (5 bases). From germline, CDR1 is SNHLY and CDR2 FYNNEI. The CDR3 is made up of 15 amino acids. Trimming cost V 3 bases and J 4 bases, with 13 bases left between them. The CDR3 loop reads CASSESIRQGNTIYF. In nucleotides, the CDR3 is TGTGCCAGCAGTGAGAGCATCAGACAGGGAAACACCATATATTTT.

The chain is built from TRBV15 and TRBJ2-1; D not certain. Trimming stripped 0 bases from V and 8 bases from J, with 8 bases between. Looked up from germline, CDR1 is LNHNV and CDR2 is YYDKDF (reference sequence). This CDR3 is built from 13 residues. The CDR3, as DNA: TGTGCCACCAGCAGAGATCCCGCAGATGAGCAGTTCTTC. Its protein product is CATSRDPADEQFF.

DNA for the CDR3: TGTGCCAGCAGTTTGGGCCCGGGGCCCACCACAGATACGCAGTATTTT. Amino acid sequence: CASSLGPGPTTDTQYF. The chain joins TRBV2 to TRBJ2-3, with D tentatively TRBD1 or TRBD2 (5 bases each). Germline V gene data show CDR1 as SNHLY and CDR2 as FYNNEI. The CDR3 is 16 amino acids. Trimming cost V 5 bases and J 2 bases, with 17 bases left between them.

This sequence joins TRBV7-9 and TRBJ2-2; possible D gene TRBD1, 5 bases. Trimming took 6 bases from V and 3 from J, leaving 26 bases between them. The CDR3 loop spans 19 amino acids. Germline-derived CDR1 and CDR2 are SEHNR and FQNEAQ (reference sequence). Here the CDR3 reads CASSLPIHRWSFDTGELFF. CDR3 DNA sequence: TGTGCCAGCAGTCTCCCTATCCACAGGTGGTCGTTCGACACCGGGGAGCTGTTTTTT. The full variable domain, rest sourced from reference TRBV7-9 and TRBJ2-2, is DTGVSQNPRHKITKRGQNVTFRCDPISEHNRLYWYRQTLGQGPEFLTYFQNEAQLEKSRLLSDRFSAERPKGSFSTLEIQRTEQGDSAMYLCASSLPIHRWSFDTGELFFGEGSRLTVL.

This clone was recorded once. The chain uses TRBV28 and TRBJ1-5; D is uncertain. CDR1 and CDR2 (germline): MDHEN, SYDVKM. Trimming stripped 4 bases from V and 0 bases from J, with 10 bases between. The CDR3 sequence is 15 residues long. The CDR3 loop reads CASSYGPNSNQPQHF. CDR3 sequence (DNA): TGTGCCAGCAGTTATGGTCCGAATAGCAATCAGCCCCAGCATTTT.

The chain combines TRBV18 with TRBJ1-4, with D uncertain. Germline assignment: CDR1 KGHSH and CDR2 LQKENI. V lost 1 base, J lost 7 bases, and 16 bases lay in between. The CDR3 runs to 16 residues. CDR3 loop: CASSPQAGQNPEKLFF. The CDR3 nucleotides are TGTGCCAGCTCACCACAGGCGGGTCAGAATCCTGAAAAACTGTTTTTT.

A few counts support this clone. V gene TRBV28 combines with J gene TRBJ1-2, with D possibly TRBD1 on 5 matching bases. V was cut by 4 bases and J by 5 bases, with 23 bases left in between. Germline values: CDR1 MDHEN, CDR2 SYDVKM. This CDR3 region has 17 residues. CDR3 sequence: CASSSGFTESRGYGYTF. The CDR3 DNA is TGTGCCAGCAGTTCTGGTTTTACGGAGTCGCGGGGGTATGGCTACACCTTC.

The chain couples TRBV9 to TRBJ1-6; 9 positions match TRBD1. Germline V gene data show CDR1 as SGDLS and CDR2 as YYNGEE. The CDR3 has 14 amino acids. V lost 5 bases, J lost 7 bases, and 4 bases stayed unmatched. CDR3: CASSYGTGNSPLHF. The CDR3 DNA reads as TGTGCCAGCAGTTATGGGACAGGGAATTCACCCCTCCACTTT.

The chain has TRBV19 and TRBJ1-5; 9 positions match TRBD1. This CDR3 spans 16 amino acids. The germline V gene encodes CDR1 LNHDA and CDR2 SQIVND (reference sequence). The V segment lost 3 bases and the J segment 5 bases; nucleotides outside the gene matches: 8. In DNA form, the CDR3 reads TGTGCCAGTAGTATCTGGGACAGGGCGCGGGATCAGCCCCAGCATTTT. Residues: CASSIWDRARDQPQHF. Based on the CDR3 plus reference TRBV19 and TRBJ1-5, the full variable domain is DGGITQSPKYLFRKEGQNVTLSCEQNLNHDAMYWYRQDPGQGLRLIYYSQIVNDFQKGDIAEGYSVSREKKESFPLTVTSAQKNPTAFYLCASSIWDRARDQPQHFGDGTRLSIL.

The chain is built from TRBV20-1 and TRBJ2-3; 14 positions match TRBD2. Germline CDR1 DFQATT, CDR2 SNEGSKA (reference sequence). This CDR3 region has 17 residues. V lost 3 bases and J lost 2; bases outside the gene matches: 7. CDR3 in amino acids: CSASPRTSGRSTDTQYF. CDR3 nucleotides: TGCAGTGCTAGTCCCAGGACTAGCGGGAGGTCCACAGATACGCAGTATTTT.

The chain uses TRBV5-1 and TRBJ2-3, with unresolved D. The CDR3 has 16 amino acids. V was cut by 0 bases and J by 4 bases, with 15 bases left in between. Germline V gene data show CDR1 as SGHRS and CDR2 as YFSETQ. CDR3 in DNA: TGCGCCAGCAGCTTGGCAGCCGCATCGGGCCCAGATACGCAGTATTTT. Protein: CASSLAAASGPDTQYF.

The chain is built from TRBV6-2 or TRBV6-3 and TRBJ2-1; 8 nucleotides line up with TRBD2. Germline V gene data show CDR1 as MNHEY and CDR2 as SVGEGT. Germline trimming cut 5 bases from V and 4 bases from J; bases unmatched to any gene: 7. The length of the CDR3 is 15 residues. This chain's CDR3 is CASSGPGLGYNEQFF. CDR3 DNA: TGTGCCAGCAGTGGGCCGGGACTAGGGTACAATGAGCAGTTCTTC.

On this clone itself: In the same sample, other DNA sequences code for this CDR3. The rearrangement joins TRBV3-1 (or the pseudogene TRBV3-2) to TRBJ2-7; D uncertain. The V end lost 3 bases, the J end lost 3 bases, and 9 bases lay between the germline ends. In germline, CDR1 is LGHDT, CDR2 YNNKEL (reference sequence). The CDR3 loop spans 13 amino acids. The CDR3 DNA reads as TGTGCCAGCAGCCAGTTATCCAGCTACGAGCAGTACTTC. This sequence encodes CASSQLSSYEQYF.

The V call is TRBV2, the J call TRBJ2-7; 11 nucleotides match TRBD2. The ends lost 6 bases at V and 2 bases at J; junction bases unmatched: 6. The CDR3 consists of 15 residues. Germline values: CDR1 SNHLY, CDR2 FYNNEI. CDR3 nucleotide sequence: TGTGCCAGCAGCCTTACTAGCGGGGGTGCCTACGAGCAGTACTTC. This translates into CASSLTSGGAYEQYF.

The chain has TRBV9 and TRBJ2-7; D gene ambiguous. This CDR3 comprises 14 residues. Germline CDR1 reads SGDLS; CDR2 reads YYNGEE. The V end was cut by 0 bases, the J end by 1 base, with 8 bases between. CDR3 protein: CASSVGAESYEQYF. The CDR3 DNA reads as TGTGCCAGCAGCGTAGGGGCGGAGTCCTACGAGCAGTACTTC.

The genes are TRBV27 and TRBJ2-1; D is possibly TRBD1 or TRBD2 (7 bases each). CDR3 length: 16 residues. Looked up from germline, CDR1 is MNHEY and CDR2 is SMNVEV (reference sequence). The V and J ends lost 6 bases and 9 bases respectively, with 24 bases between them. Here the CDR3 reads CASSPEGGGPRGEQFF. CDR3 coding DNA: TGTGCCAGCAGCCCCGAGGGAGGGGGCCCTAGGGGTGAGCAGTTCTTC.

The CDR3 reads CASSADRGPYNEQFF. The CDR3 nucleotides read TGTGCCAGCAGCGCAGACAGGGGGCCCTACAATGAGCAGTTCTTC. The genes are TRBV9 and TRBJ2-1, with TRBD1 matching 10 bases. After removal of 3 bases from V and 2 bases from J, the junction contained 2 bases not matched to a gene. The CDR3 totals 15 residues. Germline lookup yields CDR1 SGDLS and CDR2 YYNGEE.

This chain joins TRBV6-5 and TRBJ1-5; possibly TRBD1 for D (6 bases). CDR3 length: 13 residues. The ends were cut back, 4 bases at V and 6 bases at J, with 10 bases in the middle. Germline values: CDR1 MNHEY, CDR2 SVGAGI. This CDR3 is CASSLQGTQPQHF. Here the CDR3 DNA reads TGTGCCAGCAGTTTACAGGGTACTCAGCCCCAGCATTTT.